The rows below give T cell receptor beta chains drawn from one sample of a study of cytomegalovirus exposure and HLA in healthy donors. Data came from immunoSEQ multiplex PCR; TCRdb stores just in-frame clones and leaves some out. This table has fewer than 130,000 clones, approximately 82% appearing once. The sample taken for sequencing was PBMCs. The receptors derive from a man aged 30-40 years in good health and CMV-seropositive. Each CDR3 is given with its conserved first and last residue. A D gene is named only where the DNA matches it firmly. Clone size is stated in some rows and not others, as once, few, many or a class when expanded.

abundance	v_gene	d_gene	j_gene	CDR3nt	CDR3aa
NA	TRBV14	NA	TRBJ2-5	TGTGCCAGCAGCCAGACAGGAATCCAAGAGACCCAGTACTTC	CASSQTGIQETQYF
NA	TRBV5-1	TRBD1	TRBJ1-1	TGCGCCAGCAGCTTGGTGACAGGGCTCAACACTGAAGCTTTCTTT	CASSLVTGLNTEAFF
NA	TRBV11-2	NA	TRBJ2-3	TGTGCCAGCAGCAATCCCGCTAGCGTAGATACGCAGTATTTT	CASSNPASVDTQYF
NA	TRBV30	NA	TRBJ2-3	TGTGCCTGGAGTGGATCCCGGGGGTTCACAGATACGCAGTATTTT	CAWSGSRGFTDTQYF
NA	TRBV25-1	NA	TRBJ2-3	TGTGCCAGCAGTCCCCGGTTCGACAATCTTTTCACAGATACGCAGTATTTT	CASSPRFDNLFTDTQYF
NA	TRBV7-2	TRBD1	TRBJ2-5	TGTGCCAGCAGCCCCGGGACAGGGCCGAGCGAGACCCAGTACTTC	CASSPGTGPSETQYF
NA	TRBV10-2	NA	TRBJ2-5	TGCGCCAGCAGTGAGTTAGGGACTGCACAAGAGACCCAGTACTTC	CASSELGTAQETQYF
NA	TRBV5-1	TRBD1	TRBJ1-2	TGCGCCAGCAGCTTATACACCCCAACAGGGGCCTATGGCTACACCTTC	CASSLYTPTGAYGYTF
NA	TRBV29-1	NA	TRBJ2-7	TGCAGCGGGTCGACAGGCTACGAGCAGTACTTC	CSGSTGYEQYF
NA	TRBV29-1	TRBD1	TRBJ2-7	TGCAGCGTTGAAGAGACAGGGGCCGAGCAGTACTTC	CSVEETGAEQYF
NA	TRBV7-9	TRBD1	TRBJ2-2	TGTGCCAGCAGCCAGGACGGACAGGGGAGGGACACCGGGGAGCTGTTTTTT	CASSQDGQGRDTGELFF
few	TRBV7-2	TRBD2	TRBJ2-5	TGTGCCAGCAGCTCGGGACTAGCTACGGGGAGCCAGTACTTC	CASSSGLATGSQYF
NA	TRBV28	NA	TRBJ2-7	TGTGCCAGCAGTCCCCCGGGGGTTGGGTGGGAGCAGTACTTC	CASSPPGVGWEQYF
NA	TRBV7-9	NA	TRBJ1-5	TGTGCCAGCACTACGCCTCCGGAGCCCCAGCATTTT	CASTTPPEPQHF
once	TRBV6-5	NA	TRBJ2-1	TGTGCCAGCAGTTACTCGGGGGGCTCCTACAATGAGCAGTTCTTC	CASSYSGGSYNEQFF
NA	TRBV4-3	TRBD2	TRBJ2-5	TGCGCCAGCAGCTCTAGCGGGGCCGTCCAAGAGACCCAGTACTTC	CASSSSGAVQETQYF
NA	TRBV27	NA	TRBJ2-2	TGTGCCAGCAGTTTAAGGGGCGGGGACACCGGGGAGCTGTTTTTT	CASSLRGGDTGELFF
NA	TRBV19	TRBD2	TRBJ2-1	TGTGCCAGTAGTATAGACCGGGGACTAGCGGGGGAGAATGAGCAGTTCTTC	CASSIDRGLAGENEQFF
NA	TRBV2	NA	TRBJ1-5	TGTGCCAGCGAGGGCTTCCGTAGCAATCAGCCCCAGCATTTT	CASEGFRSNQPQHF
NA	TRBV19	NA	TRBJ2-5	TGTGCCAGTAGTCTAGGGAGCCAAGAGACCCAGTACTTC	CASSLGSQETQYF
NA	TRBV19	NA	TRBJ2-1	TGTGCCAGTAGTATAGGTTCCCAGGGGCCCTACAATGAGCAGTTCTTC	CASSIGSQGPYNEQFF
NA	TRBV5-6	NA	TRBJ2-7	TGTGCCAGCAGCTCACCTACCTCTCGGGTGCAGTACTTC	CASSSPTSRVQYF
NA	TRBV27	NA	TRBJ1-4	TGTGCCAGCAGTTCAGTTGCAACTAATGAAAAACTGTTTTTT	CASSSVATNEKLFF
NA	TRBV7-2	NA	TRBJ1-4	TGTGCCAGCAGGGAACTAAACCGGGGGGATGAAAAACTGTTTTTT	CASRELNRGDEKLFF
NA	TRBV9	TRBD2	TRBJ2-5	TGTGCCAGCAGCGTCCGGGGGGGCGGGGAGACCCAGTACTTC	CASSVRGGGETQYF
NA	TRBV30	NA	TRBJ1-1	TGTGCCTGGAGTGTGAGCCCGTCGAAAGCTTTCTTT	CAWSVSPSKAFF
few	TRBV5-5	TRBD1	TRBJ2-7	TGTGCCAGCACCCAAACAGGGGCCCCCAGGGAGCAGTACTTC	CASTQTGAPREQYF
NA	TRBV7-2	TRBD2	TRBJ2-3	TGTGCCAGCAGCTTAGCCAGCGGGGGGGCATCGGATACGCAGTATTTT	CASSLASGGASDTQYF
NA	TRBV27	TRBD1	TRBJ1-1	TGTGCCAGCAGTCTCTTAGACAGGGCAAACACTGAAGCTTTCTTT	CASSLLDRANTEAFF
few	TRBV19	NA	TRBJ2-7	TGTGCCAGTAGTTCCGCTAGCGATGCCTCCTACGAGCAGTACTTC	CASSSASDASYEQYF
few	TRBV25-1	NA	TRBJ1-6	TGTGCCAGCTCCCCAGGGTATGGTTCAAATTCACCCCTCCACTTT	CASSPGYGSNSPLHF
NA	TRBV6-5	NA	TRBJ1-3	TGTGCCAGCAGTTACTTGGCTGGTTCGGGAAACACCATATATTTT	CASSYLAGSGNTIYF
NA	TRBV19	NA	TRBJ1-1	TGTGCCAGTATTAATAACGGGGGGAACACTGAAGCTTTCTTT	CASINNGGNTEAFF
NA	TRBV11-2	NA	TRBJ2-5	TGTGCCAGCAGCTCGGAAAGGGCGTCGGGGGAGACCCAGTACTTC	CASSSERASGETQYF
NA	TRBV19	NA	TRBJ1-3	TGTGCCAGTAGTCTCCGACAGGCTATCTCTGGAAACACCATATATTTT	CASSLRQAISGNTIYF
once	TRBV7-9	NA	TRBJ2-7	TGTGCCAGCAGCTTAGAAGCAGGCAGCTCCTACGAGCAGTACTTC	CASSLEAGSSYEQYF
NA	TRBV4-1	NA	TRBJ1-2	TGCGCCAGCAGCCAAGGGGAATCGACAGAAACATACTATGGCTACACCTTC	CASSQGESTETYYGYTF
NA	TRBV20-1	NA	TRBJ2-7	TGCAGTGCCTCGTACGAGCAGTACTTC	CSASYEQYF